This TCR beta chain was sequenced in a study of cytomegalovirus exposure and HLA in healthy donors. Study overall: A previous analysis identified around 120 million unique TCR beta sequences derived from around 200 million T cells.

With 60 Vbeta and 13 Jbeta primers, the PCR was carried out. Repertoires were generated with immunoSEQ multiplex PCR, while TCRdb's copy carries only in-frame clones and drops some. The sample has 100,000 to 120,000 clones; over 60% are singletons. This CDR3 region has 12 residues. CDR1 and CDR2 (germline): SQVTM, ANQGSEA. Sequencing was performed on PBMCs. V and J are TRBV29-1 and TRBJ2-7, with D uncertain. The TCR was taken from a woman aged 55-70 years in good health and CMV-seropositive. The CDR3 nucleotides are TGCAGTGCGGCATTCGGCACCTACGAGCAGTACTTC. Protein: CSAAFGTYEQYF.